Listed below are T cell receptor beta chains from one sample, sequenced in a study of T cell responses to AZD1222 COVID-19 vaccine. The table came from immunoSEQ multiplex PCR; TCRdb's copy has only in-frame clones and leaves some out. The repertoire holds about 120,000 clones, with 94% as singletons. The material was peripheral blood, obtained 28 days after the second AZD1222 dose. Receptor source: an adult who received the AZD1222 COVID-19 vaccine. The CDR3 runs from the conserved cysteine through the conserved F or W. A D gene is named only where the DNA matches it firmly. Rows may omit the clone size; those that give it use once, few, many or a size class.

TGTGCCAGCAGTTTTCTAAATGTCGGGCGCACTGAAGCTTTCTTT,CASSFLNVGRTEAFF,once,TRBJ1-1,TRBV27,.
TGTGCCAGCAGCTTGTCCGGGGGGAGCTACACCTTC,CASSLSGGSYTF,.,TRBJ1-2,TRBV27,.
TGTGCCAGCAGTTTGCAGGGGGCGGGGGACACTGAAGCTTTCTTT,CASSLQGAGDTEAFF,once,TRBJ1-1,TRBV27,TRBD1
TGCGCCAGCAGCCAATCCGACCGGGACAGACCTTTACGCTGGGAAAAACTGTTTTTT,CASSQSDRDRPLRWEKLFF,.,TRBJ1-4,TRBV4-1,TRBD1
TGCGCCAGCTCCTTATTCCCGGTGGCGGGAGCGGAGTTAGGAGACACAGATACGCAGTATTTT,CASSLFPVAGAELGDTDTQYF,.,TRBJ2-3,TRBV5-1,TRBD2
TGTGCCAGCAATCAAAGGGGCCTGGAGCCCCAGCATTTT,CASNQRGLEPQHF,.,TRBJ1-5,TRBV2,.
TGTGCCAGCAGTTACCGACAGGGAGTCGAACTTTGGGGCTACACCTTC,CASSYRQGVELWGYTF,.,TRBJ1-2,TRBV5-4,TRBD1
TGTGCCAGTAGTCCCCAGACTCAAGCCTACGAGCAGTACTTC,CASSPQTQAYEQYF,.,TRBJ2-7,TRBV19,.
TGTGCCAGCAGCCCGGGACCGTTAAACTATGGCTACACCTTC,CASSPGPLNYGYTF,once,TRBJ1-2,TRBV5-5,.
TGCGCCAGCAGCTCGACCTACACCGGGGAGCTGTTTTTT,CASSSTYTGELFF,once,TRBJ2-2,TRBV5-1,.
TGTGCCAGCAGCCTCCAGGGTGAGCAGTTCTTC,CASSLQGEQFF,.,TRBJ2-1,TRBV13,.
TGTGCCATCAGTGAGTCGATAAGCGGGAACTACGAGCAGTACTTC,CAISESISGNYEQYF,.,TRBJ2-7,TRBV10-3,TRBD2
TGTGCCAGCAGCCGCAGCGGGACAGGGAATGAAAAACTGTTTTTT,CASSRSGTGNEKLFF,.,TRBJ1-4,TRBV3-1/TRBV3-2,TRBD1
TGTGCCAGCAGTTACCCCCTAGGGGTGGGAAATGAGCAGTTCTTC,CASSYPLGVGNEQFF,.,TRBJ2-1,TRBV6-5,.
TGTGCCAGCAGGGGGAGTGTGCGGGAAGCTTTCTTT,CASRGSVREAFF,.,TRBJ1-1,TRBV11-1,.
TGTGCCAGCAGCCAGACCGGGAACTCTGGAAACACCATATATTTT,CASSQTGNSGNTIYF,.,TRBJ1-3,TRBV4-2,.